This T cell receptor beta chain was documented in a study of T cells after yellow fever vaccination. MiXCR, run by TCRdb on the 5' RACE reads, gives a single entry per CDR3 protein. Altogether about 240,000 distinct CDR3 sequences are present, 3.6% being singletons, with the ten largest covering roughly a fifth. This clonotype has a count of ten or more. This CDR3 is 16 amino acids long. V lost 3 bases, J lost 5 bases, and 16 bases lay in between. Germline CDR1 SGHTA, CDR2 FQGNSA. The chain is built from TRBV7-2 and TRBJ2-2; D possibly corresponds to TRBD2 (5 bases). This clonotype was obtained from a man aged 18 to 29 who received the YFV17D yellow fever vaccine. This specimen consisted of PBMCs, obtained 15 days after the yellow fever booster vaccination. The CDR3 sequence: CASSFQWAGRTGELFF. For the CDR3, the DNA is TGTGCCAGCAGCTTTCAATGGGCTGGGAGAACCGGGGAGCTGTTTTTT. The full variable domain, completed using reference TRBV7-2 and TRBJ2-2, is GAGVSQSPSNKVTEKGKDVELRCDPISGHTALYWYRQSLGQGLEFLIYFQGNSAPDKSGLPSDRFSAERTGGSVSTLTIQRTQQEDSAVYLCASSFQWAGRTGELFFGEGSRLTVL.